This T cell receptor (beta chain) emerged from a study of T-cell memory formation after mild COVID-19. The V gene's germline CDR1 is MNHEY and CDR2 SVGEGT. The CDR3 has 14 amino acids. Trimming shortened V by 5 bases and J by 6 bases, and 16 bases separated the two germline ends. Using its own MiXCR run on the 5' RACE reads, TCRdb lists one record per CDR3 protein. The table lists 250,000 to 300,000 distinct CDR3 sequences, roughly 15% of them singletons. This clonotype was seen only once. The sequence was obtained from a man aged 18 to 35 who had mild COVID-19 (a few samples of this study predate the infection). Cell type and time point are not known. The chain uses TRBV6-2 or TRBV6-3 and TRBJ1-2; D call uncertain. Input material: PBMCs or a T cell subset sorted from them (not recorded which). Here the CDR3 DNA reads TGTGCCAGCAGTCGTGCCGGGCCCCTGGATGGCTACACCTTC. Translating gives CASSRAGPLDGYTF.